This TCR beta chain was recorded in a study of blood T cell repertoires in COVID-19. The CDR3 consists of 16 residues. Germline V gene lookup returns CDR1 LNHDA and CDR2 SQIVND (reference sequence). The ends lost 3 bases at V and 3 bases at J; junction bases unmatched: 8. Assay used: immunoSEQ multiplex PCR; TCRdb lists only in-frame clones, some missing. The sample contains roughly 58,000 clones, roughly 83% of which appear only once. The receptor was isolated from a man aged 65 to 79 with active COVID-19. Sequenced: peripheral blood. The chain is built from TRBV19 and TRBJ2-7, with 10 bases fitting TRBD1. DNA of the CDR3: TGTGCCAGTAGTATTTATGGTGGGACAGGGGACTACGAGCAGTACTTC. It encodes CASSIYGGTGDYEQYF.